The 20 T cell receptor beta chains below were found in one sample sequenced in a study of OX40 agonist ivuxolimab in advanced cancers. The protocol used for the library was the immunoSEQ multiplex PCR assay. Imported from immuneACCESS, the table was reduced by TCRdb to in-frame sequences with V and J called. These copies leave out some clones; in studies compared against another copy, an unresolved V gene accounts for under half, and the cause of the remainder is not known. The table for this sample lists approximately 110,000 clones; approximately 90% of them were counted only once. The ten top clones hold about 0.81% of the sample. The sample was CD4+ or CD8+ T cells sorted from blood, taken in a trial of the OX40 agonist ivuxolimab. The receptors originated from an adult with an advanced solid tumor such as melanoma, head and neck, liver or kidney cancer.

The J gene is TRBJ2-3, the V gene TRBV6-1; TRBD2 matches 11 bases. CDR3 size: 15 residues. Germline V gene lookup returns CDR1 MNHNS and CDR2 SASEGT. V lost 6 bases, J lost 4 bases, and 6 bases stayed unmatched. The CDR3 coding sequence is TGTGCCAGCAGCCTTACTAGCGGGAGTCCAGATACGCAGTATTTT. Protein sequence: CASSLTSGSPDTQYF.

This clone was seen only once. The chain joins TRBV25-1 to TRBJ2-7; 8 positions agree with TRBD2. After removal of 3 bases from V and 5 bases from J, the junction contained 6 bases not matched to a gene. The CDR3 has 14 amino acids. CDR1 MGHDK and CDR2 SYGVNS come from the germline V gene. CDR3 DNA sequence: TGTGCCAGCAGTGATGACGGGAGGGCCGACGAGCAGTACTTC. Its translation is CASSDDGRADEQYF.

In its sample, this clone was seen once. This chain connects TRBV5-1 to TRBJ1-2, with D possibly being TRBD1 (5 bases). Between the trimmed V and J ends, which lost 4 bases and 8 bases, there was a span of 18 bases. The CDR3 covers 14 residues. Looked up from germline, CDR1 is SGHRS and CDR2 is YFSETQ. The CDR3 here is CASSVEELRGGYTF. DNA for the CDR3: TGCGCCAGCAGCGTAGAGGAATTGAGGGGAGGCTACACCTTC.

This clone appeared once. The chain uses TRBV28 and TRBJ2-6; TRBD2 might be the D (5 bases). Germline CDR1 and CDR2: MDHEN and SYDVKM. The CDR3 runs to 14 residues. V shed 3 bases and J shed 2 bases, with 5 bases lying between them. The CDR3 sequence is CASSFGTGANVLTF. CDR3 sequence (DNA): TGTGCCAGCAGTTTCGGGACTGGGGCCAACGTCCTGACTTTC.

The genes are TRBV2 and TRBJ2-5, with D possibly being TRBD1 (5 bases). Looked up from germline, CDR1 is SNHLY and CDR2 is FYNNEI. Trimming stripped 7 bases from V and 5 bases from J, with 11 bases between. CDR3 length: 12 residues. The CDR3 is CASIRVDETQYF. The CDR3 DNA sequence: TGTGCCAGCATCAGGGTCGATGAGACCCAGTACTTC.

This chain joins TRBV6-1 and TRBJ1-3; a weak D match, TRBD1 (5 bases). From germline, CDR1 is MNHNS and CDR2 SASEGT. The ends were cut back, 3 bases at V and 0 bases at J, with 15 bases in the middle. CDR3 size: 17 residues. In DNA, the CDR3 is TGTGCCAGCAGTGATGATCCGGGACCCAACTCTGGAAACACCATATATTTT. Amino acids: CASSDDPGPNSGNTIYF.

The rearrangement joins TRBV27 to TRBJ2-6; D ambiguous. Looked up from germline, CDR1 is MNHEY and CDR2 is SMNVEV (reference sequence). V was trimmed by 4 bases and J by 0 bases, leaving 4 bases between them. CDR3 length: 14 residues. CDR3 in DNA: TGTGCCAGCAGTTCCGCCTCTGGGGCCAACGTCCTGACTTTC. Protein sequence: CASSSASGANVLTF.

A remark on this clone: Within the sample, other DNA sequences also encode this same CDR3. The rearrangement joins TRBV28 to TRBJ1-5, with 10 bases matching TRBD1. V dropped 5 bases and J dropped 5; count of bases not matched to a gene: 3. The germline gives CDR1 MDHEN, CDR2 SYDVKM. The CDR3 runs to 14 residues. CDR3 coding DNA: TGTGCCAGCAGTCCGGGACAGGGGTATCAGCCCCAGCATTTT. It codes for CASSPGQGYQPQHF.

The chain joins TRBV19 to TRBJ2-5; possibly TRBD2 for D (6 bases). The better agreement between TRBJ2-7 and the DNA end casts doubt on the J call. Germline values: CDR1 LNHDA, CDR2 SQIVND (reference sequence). This CDR3 is built from 15 residues. The CDR3 sequence is CASSTSGLISYEQYF. CDR3 bases: TGTGCCAGTAGCACCTCGGGACTTATCTCCTACGAGCAGTACTTC.

The V call is TRBV9, the J call TRBJ1-5, with D uncertain. The germline V gene has CDR1 SGDLS and CDR2 YYNGEE. Trimming took off 0 bases at V and 1 base at J, with 8 bases between the two ends. This CDR3 has 15 amino acids. The CDR3 DNA follows: TGTGCCAGCAGCGTAGGGCTAGAGAGCAATCAGCCCCAGCATTTT. It specifies CASSVGLESNQPQHF.

The gene calls are TRBV5-3 and TRBJ1-2; no clear D gene. Being an ORF, TRBV5-3 has a function that is uncertain. V was cut by 6 bases and J by 0 bases, with 9 bases left in between. The CDR3 contains 13 residues. The CDR3 bases are TGTGCCAGAATGGGCAGGCCTAACTATGGCTACACCTTC. Its protein is CARMGRPNYGYTF.

The genes are TRBV2 and TRBJ1-4; D might be TRBD1 (5 bases). The CDR3 has 12 residues. CDR1 is SNHLY, CDR2 FYNNEI, per germline. V dropped 6 bases and J dropped 13 bases, with 15 bases sitting between them. CDR3 region: CASRAGTPILFF. CDR3 in DNA: TGTGCCAGCAGAGCCGGGACCCCCATACTGTTTTTT.

This clone was recorded only once. This sequence joins TRBV28 and TRBJ1-3; 7 nucleotides agree with TRBD1. The V segment lost 7 bases and the J segment 1 base; nucleotides outside the gene matches: 1. The CDR3 runs 13 residues. CDR1 is MDHEN and CDR2 is SYDVKM in the germline V gene. In DNA form, the CDR3 reads TGTGCCAGCACGACAGGGTCTGGAAACACCATATATTTT. Protein sequence: CASTTGSGNTIYF.

This clone was picked up one time. V gene TRBV5-1 combines with J gene TRBJ2-6; D uncertain. Looked up from germline, CDR1 is SGHRS and CDR2 is YFSETQ. Trimming cost V 0 bases and J 0 bases, with 4 bases left between them. CDR3 length: 15 residues. The CDR3 nucleotides read TGCGCCAGCAGCTTGGCGGACTCTGGGGCCAACGTCCTGACTTTC. Amino acid sequence: CASSLADSGANVLTF.

The V call is TRBV30, the J call TRBJ1-5; D unclear. CDR3 length: 12 amino acids. Germline CDR1 is GTSNPN and CDR2 is SVGIG (reference sequence). Trimming took 7 bases from V and 3 from J, leaving 10 bases between them. CDR3 region: CASGRSNQPQHF. DNA of the CDR3: TGTGCCTCGGGGAGGTCCAATCAGCCCCAGCATTTT.

This chain joins TRBV7-9 and TRBJ1-6, with D perhaps TRBD1 (5 bases). V lost 5 bases to trimming and J lost 3 bases, with 17 bases between them. This CDR3 region has 17 residues. CDR1 SEHNR and CDR2 FQNEAQ come from the germline V gene (reference sequence). CDR3 coding DNA: TGTGCCAGCAGCGCCTTAGGGGATCGAGTCTATAATTCACCCCTCCACTTT. Residues: CASSALGDRVYNSPLHF.

Remarks on this clone: The junction shows a germline mismatch at one end, possibly a read error. V and J are TRBV7-2 and TRBJ1-2, with D possibly being TRBD1 (5 bases). The CDR3 is 13 amino acids. The germline gives CDR1 SGHTA, CDR2 FQGNSA. The CDR3 is CASSLDGGSGDVF. The CDR3 DNA reads as TGTGCCAGCAGCTTAGATGGTGGTTCGGGGGATGTCTTC. The full variable domain, its missing parts supplied by reference TRBV7-2 and TRBJ1-2, is GAGVSQSPSNKVTEKGKDVELRCDPISGHTALYWYRQSLGQGLEFLIYFQGNSAPDKSGLPSDRFSAERTGGSVSTLTIQRTQQEDSAVYLCASSLDGGSGDVFGSGTRLTVV.

This chain connects TRBV7-2 to TRBJ2-4, with 10 nucleotides matching TRBD1. Germline V gene sequence: CDR1 SGHTA, CDR2 FQGNSA. The junction had 6 bases not matched to a gene; V was cut back by 1 base and J by 0 bases. This CDR3 comprises 18 residues. The CDR3 DNA reads as TGTGCCAGCAGCTTAGTGTTTCGGGACAGGGGAGCCAAAAACATTCAGTACTTC. This encodes CASSLVFRDRGAKNIQYF.

The chain has TRBV9 and TRBJ1-1; the match to TRBD1 covers 7 bases. The ends lost 7 bases at V and 2 bases at J; junction bases unmatched: 11. The CDR3 covers 15 residues. The germline gives CDR1 SGDLS, CDR2 YYNGEE. This chain's CDR3 is CASENYRGVNTEAFF. The DNA of the CDR3 is TGTGCCAGCGAGAATTACAGGGGTGTCAACACTGAAGCTTTCTTT.

This clone was seen once. This sequence joins TRBV5-4 and TRBJ2-5; D is unclear. Trimming pared 4 bases from V and 2 bases from J, leaving 6 bases between. Germline V gives CDR1 SGHNT, CDR2 YYREEE (reference sequence). This CDR3 is built from 12 residues. The CDR3 DNA is TGTGCCAGCAGCCGAGGACAAGAGACCCAGTACTTC. Amino acid sequence: CASSRGQETQYF.